This TCR beta chain appears in the sequencing data of a study of cytomegalovirus exposure and HLA in healthy donors. The PCR used 60 Vbeta and 13 Jbeta primers. Generated by immunoSEQ multiplex PCR, the TCRdb table keeps only in-frame clones and is missing some. The sample contains about 120,000 clones, under 85% of which appear only once. The receptor was isolated from a man aged 40-50 years in good health and CMV-seropositive. The source material was PBMCs.

The CDR3 loop is CASSLLGGQPQHF. The CDR3 DNA reads as TGTGCCAGCAGTTTATTGGGGGGGCAGCCCCAGCATTTT. The rearrangement joins TRBV28 to TRBJ1-5; possible D gene TRBD1, 5 bases. CDR3 length: 13 amino acids. Germline assignment: CDR1 MDHEN and CDR2 SYDVKM. Trimming shortened V by 1 base and J by 7 bases, and 8 bases separated the two germline ends. Drawing the rest from reference TRBV28 and TRBJ1-5, the complete variable domain is DVKVTQSSRYLVKRTGEKVFLECVQDMDHENMFWYRQDPGLGLRLIYFSYDVKMKEKGDIPEGYSVSREKKERFSLILESASTNQTSMYLCASSLLGGQPQHFGDGTRLSIL.